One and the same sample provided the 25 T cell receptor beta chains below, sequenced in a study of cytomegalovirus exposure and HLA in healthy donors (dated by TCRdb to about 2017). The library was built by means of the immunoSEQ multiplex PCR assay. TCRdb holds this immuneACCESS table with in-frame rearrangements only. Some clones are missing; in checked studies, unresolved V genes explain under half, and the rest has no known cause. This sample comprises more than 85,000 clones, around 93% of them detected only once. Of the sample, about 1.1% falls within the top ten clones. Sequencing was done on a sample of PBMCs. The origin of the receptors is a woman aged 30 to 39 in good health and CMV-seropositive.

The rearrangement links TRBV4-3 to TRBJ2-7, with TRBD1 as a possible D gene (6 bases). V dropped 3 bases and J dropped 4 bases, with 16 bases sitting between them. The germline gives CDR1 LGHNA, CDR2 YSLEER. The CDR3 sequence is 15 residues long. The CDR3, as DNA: TGCGCCAGCAGCCAGGCCCCGGGACAATCGTACGAGCAGTACTTC. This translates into CASSQAPGQSYEQYF.

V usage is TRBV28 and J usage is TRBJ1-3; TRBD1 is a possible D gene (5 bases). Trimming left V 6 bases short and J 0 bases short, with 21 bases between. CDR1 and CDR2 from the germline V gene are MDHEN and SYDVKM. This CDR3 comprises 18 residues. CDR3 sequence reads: CASRLTFQQDRSGNTIYF. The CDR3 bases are TGTGCCAGCAGACTAACCTTTCAACAGGACCGCTCTGGAAACACCATATATTTT.

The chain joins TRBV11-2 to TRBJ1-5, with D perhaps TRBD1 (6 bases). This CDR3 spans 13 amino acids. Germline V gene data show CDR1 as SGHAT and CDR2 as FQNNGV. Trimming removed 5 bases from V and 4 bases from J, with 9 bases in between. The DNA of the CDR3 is TGTGCCAGCAGCACCGACAGGAATCAGCCCCAGCATTTT. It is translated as CASSTDRNQPQHF.

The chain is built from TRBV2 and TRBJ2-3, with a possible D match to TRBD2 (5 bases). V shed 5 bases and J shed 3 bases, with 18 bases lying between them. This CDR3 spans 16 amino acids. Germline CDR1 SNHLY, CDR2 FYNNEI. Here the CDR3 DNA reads TGTGCCAGCAGTCGCCCCGCTAGCCACCCTACAGATACGCAGTATTTT. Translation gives CASSRPASHPTDTQYF.

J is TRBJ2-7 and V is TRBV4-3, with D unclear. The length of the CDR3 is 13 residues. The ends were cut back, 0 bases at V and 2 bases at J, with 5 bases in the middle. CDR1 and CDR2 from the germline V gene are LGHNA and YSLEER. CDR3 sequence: CASSQDIAYEQYF. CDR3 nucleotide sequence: TGCGCCAGCAGCCAAGATATTGCCTACGAGCAGTACTTC.

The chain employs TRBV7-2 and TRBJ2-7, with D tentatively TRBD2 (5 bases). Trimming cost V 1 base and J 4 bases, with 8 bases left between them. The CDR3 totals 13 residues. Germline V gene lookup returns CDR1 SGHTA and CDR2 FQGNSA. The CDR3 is CASSLERTYEQYF. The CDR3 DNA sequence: TGTGCCAGCAGCTTAGAGAGGACTTACGAGCAGTACTTC.

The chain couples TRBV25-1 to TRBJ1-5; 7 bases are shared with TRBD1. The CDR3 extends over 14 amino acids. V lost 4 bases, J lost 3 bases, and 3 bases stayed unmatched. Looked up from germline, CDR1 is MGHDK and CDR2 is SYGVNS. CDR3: CASSATGYNQPQHF. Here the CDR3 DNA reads TGTGCCAGCAGTGCGACAGGGTACAATCAGCCCCAGCATTTT.

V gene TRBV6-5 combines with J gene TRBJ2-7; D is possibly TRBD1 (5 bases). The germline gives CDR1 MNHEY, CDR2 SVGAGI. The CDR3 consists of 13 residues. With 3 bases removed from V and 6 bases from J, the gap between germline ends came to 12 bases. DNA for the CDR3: TGTGCCAGCAGTTATGTAGGCCAGGGCGAGCAGTACTTC. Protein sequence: CASSYVGQGEQYF.

The CDR3 DNA reads TGTGCCAGCAGCTTGGGGACAGGCGACTATGGCTACACCTTC. Its protein is CASSLGTGDYGYTF. V gene TRBV7-9 combines with J gene TRBJ1-2; TRBD1 matches 8 bases. Germline V lookup: CDR1 SEHNR, CDR2 FQNEAQ (reference sequence). The CDR3 is 14 amino acids. The ends lost 3 bases at V and 3 bases at J; junction bases unmatched: 3.

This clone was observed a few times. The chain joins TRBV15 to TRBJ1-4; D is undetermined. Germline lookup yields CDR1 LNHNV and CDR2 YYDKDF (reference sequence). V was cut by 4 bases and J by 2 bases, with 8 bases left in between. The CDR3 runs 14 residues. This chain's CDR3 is CATSTRRTNEKLFF. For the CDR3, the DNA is TGTGCCACCAGCACACGCCGGACTAATGAAAAACTGTTTTTT.

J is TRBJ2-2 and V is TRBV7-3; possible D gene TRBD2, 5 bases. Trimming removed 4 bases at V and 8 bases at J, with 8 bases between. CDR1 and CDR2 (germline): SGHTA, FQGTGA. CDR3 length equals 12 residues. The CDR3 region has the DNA TGTGCCAGCAGCTCCGACTATGGGGAGCTGTTTTTT. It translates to CASSSDYGELFF.

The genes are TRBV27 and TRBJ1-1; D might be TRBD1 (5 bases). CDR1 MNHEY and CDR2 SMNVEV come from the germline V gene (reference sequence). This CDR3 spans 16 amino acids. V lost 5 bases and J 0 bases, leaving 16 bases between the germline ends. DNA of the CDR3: TGTGCCAGCAGTGTTGGGGCCAGGGCGATGAACACTGAAGCTTTCTTT. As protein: CASSVGARAMNTEAFF.

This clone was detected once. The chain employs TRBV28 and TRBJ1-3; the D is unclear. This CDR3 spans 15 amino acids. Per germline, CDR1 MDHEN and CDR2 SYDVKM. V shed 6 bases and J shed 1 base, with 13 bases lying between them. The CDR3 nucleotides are TGTGCCAGCAGGGCAGTTGGCAGATCTGGAAACACCATATATTTT. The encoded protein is CASRAVGRSGNTIYF.

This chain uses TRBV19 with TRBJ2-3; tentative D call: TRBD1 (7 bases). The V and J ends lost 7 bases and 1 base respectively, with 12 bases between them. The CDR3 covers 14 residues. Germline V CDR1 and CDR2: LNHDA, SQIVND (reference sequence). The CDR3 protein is CASTPRGGTDTQYF. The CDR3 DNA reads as TGTGCCAGTACCCCCAGGGGGGGCACAGATACGCAGTATTTT.

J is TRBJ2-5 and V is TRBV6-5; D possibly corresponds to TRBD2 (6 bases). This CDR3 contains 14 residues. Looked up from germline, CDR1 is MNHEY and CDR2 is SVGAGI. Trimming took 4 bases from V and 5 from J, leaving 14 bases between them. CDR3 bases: TGTGCCAGCAGTTCGCCGGGTGGGGGGGAGACCCAGTACTTC. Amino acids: CASSSPGGGETQYF.

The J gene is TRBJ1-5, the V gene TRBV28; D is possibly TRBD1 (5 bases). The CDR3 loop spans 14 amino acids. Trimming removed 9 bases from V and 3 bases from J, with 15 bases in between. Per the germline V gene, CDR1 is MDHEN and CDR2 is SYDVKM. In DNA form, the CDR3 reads TGTGCCAGTAACTTCCGGGGGGACAATCAGCCCCAGCATTTT. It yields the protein CASNFRGDNQPQHF.

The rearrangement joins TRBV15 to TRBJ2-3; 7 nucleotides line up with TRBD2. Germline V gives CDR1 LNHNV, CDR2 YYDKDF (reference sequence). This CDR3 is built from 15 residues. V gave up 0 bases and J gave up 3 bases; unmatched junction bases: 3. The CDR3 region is CATSREGLETDTQYF. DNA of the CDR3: TGTGCCACCAGCAGAGAAGGACTAGAAACAGATACGCAGTATTTT.

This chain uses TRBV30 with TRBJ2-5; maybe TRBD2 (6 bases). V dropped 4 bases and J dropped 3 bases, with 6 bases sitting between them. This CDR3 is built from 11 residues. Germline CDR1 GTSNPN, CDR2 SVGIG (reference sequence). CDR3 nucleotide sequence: TGTGCCTGGACTAGCGAAGAGACCCAGTACTTC. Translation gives CAWTSEETQYF.

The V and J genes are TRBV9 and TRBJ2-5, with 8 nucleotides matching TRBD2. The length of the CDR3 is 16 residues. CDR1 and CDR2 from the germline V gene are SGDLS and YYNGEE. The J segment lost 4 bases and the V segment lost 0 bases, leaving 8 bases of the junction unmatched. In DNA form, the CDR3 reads TGTGCCAGCAGCGTAGGCAACGGGGGGGGTGGAGAGACCCAGTACTTC. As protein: CASSVGNGGGGETQYF.

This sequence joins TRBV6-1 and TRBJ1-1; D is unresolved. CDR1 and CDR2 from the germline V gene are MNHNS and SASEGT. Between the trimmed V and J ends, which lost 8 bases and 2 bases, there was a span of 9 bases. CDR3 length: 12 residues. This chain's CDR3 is CASPTSNTEAFF. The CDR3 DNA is TGTGCCAGCCCGACAAGTAACACTGAAGCTTTCTTT.

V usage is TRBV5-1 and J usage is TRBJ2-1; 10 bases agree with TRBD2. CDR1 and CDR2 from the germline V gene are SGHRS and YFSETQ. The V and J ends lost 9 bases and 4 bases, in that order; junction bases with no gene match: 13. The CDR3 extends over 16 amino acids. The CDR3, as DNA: TGCGCCACCGGAACCTCTCTAGCGGGAGATTACAATGAGCAGTTCTTC. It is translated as CATGTSLAGDYNEQFF.

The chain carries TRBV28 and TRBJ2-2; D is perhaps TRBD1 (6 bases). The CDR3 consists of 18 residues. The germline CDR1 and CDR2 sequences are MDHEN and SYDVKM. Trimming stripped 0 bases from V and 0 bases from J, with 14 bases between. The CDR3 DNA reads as TGTGCCAGCAGTTTATGGCTGGACAGTATCTCGAACACCGGGGAGCTGTTTTTT. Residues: CASSLWLDSISNTGELFF.

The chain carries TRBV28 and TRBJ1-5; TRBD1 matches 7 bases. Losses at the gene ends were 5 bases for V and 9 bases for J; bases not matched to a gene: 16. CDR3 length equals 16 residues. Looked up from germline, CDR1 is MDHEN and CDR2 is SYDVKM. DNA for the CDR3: TGTGCCAGCAGTACCGTGGGCGGACAGGTTAATTCGCCCCAGCATTTT. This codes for CASSTVGGQVNSPQHF.

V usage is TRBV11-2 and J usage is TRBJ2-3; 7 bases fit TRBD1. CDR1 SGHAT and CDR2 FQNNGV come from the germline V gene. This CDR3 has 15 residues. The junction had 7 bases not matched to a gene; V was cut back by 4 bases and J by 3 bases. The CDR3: CASSSTGFGTDTQYF. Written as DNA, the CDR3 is TGTGCCAGCAGCTCGACAGGGTTTGGTACAGATACGCAGTATTTT.

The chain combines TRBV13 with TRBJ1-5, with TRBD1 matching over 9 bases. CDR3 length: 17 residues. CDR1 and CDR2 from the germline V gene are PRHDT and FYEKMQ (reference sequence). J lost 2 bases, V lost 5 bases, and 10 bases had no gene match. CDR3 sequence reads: CASSARNRGPGNQPQHF. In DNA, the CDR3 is TGTGCCAGCAGCGCACGGAACAGGGGGCCGGGCAATCAGCCCCAGCATTTT.